The rows below give T cell receptor beta chains drawn from one sample of a study of cytomegalovirus exposure and HLA in healthy donors. The repertoire was sequenced with immunoSEQ multiplex PCR; TCRdb's copy has only in-frame clones and lacks some. The table records about 88,000 clones, 84% of them present only once. Sequencing input: PBMCs. These receptors came from a woman under 30 in good health and CMV-seropositive. CDR3s include the opening cysteine and the closing phenylalanine or tryptophan. The order of the fields is D gene, V gene, J gene, clone size, CDR3 DNA, CDR3 protein. D genes are given only for firm matches. Part of the rows lack a size; the others show once, few, many or a class for expanded clones.

d_gene: TRBD1; v_gene: TRBV5-6; j_gene: TRBJ1-1; abundance: .; CDR3nt: TGTGCCAGCAGCTCCGAGGACAGGGGTGGGACTGAAGCTTTCTTT; CDR3aa: CASSSEDRGGTEAFF
d_gene: TRBD1; v_gene: TRBV28; j_gene: TRBJ1-2; abundance: .; CDR3nt: TGTGCCAGCAGTTTAATGAAAGGAAGTATGACAGGGAGGCACCATGGCTACACCTTC; CDR3aa: CASSLMKGSMTGRHHGYTF
d_gene: TRBD1; v_gene: TRBV6-1; j_gene: TRBJ1-5; abundance: .; CDR3nt: TGTGCCAGCAGTGAAGGACAGGGGGTAAGGCCCCAGCATTTT; CDR3aa: CASSEGQGVRPQHF
d_gene: .; v_gene: TRBV7-8; j_gene: TRBJ1-1; abundance: .; CDR3nt: TGTGCCAGCAGCTTTGGTAACAGGGTATTGTGGGCTTTCTTT; CDR3aa: CASSFGNRVLWAFF
d_gene: TRBD1; v_gene: TRBV28; j_gene: TRBJ1-2; abundance: once; CDR3nt: TGTGCCAGCAGTTTACCGTACCGGGACAGGGAGAGGGGCTACACCTTC; CDR3aa: CASSLPYRDRERGYTF
d_gene: TRBD2; v_gene: TRBV13; j_gene: TRBJ2-1; abundance: .; CDR3nt: TGTGCCAGCAGCCCCCAGGGTAAGGCTAGCGGGTACAATGAGCAGTTCTTC; CDR3aa: CASSPQGKASGYNEQFF
d_gene: .; v_gene: TRBV18; j_gene: TRBJ2-3; abundance: few; CDR3nt: TGTGCCAGCTCACCAAATATCAGGGTCTCTAGCACAGATACGCAGTATTTT; CDR3aa: CASSPNIRVSSTDTQYF
d_gene: .; v_gene: TRBV7-3; j_gene: TRBJ1-2; abundance: .; CDR3nt: TGTGCCAGCAGCTTGGACAGTAACTATGGCTACACCTTC; CDR3aa: CASSLDSNYGYTF
d_gene: TRBD1; v_gene: TRBV27; j_gene: TRBJ1-1; abundance: .; CDR3nt: TGTGCCAGCAGCCGGGACAGGAACACTGAAGCTTTCTTT; CDR3aa: CASSRDRNTEAFF
d_gene: TRBD2; v_gene: TRBV11-2; j_gene: TRBJ2-7; abundance: .; CDR3nt: TGTGCCAGCAGCCCGATTGGGCGGCAGCGGGGGGGCGCGTACGAGCAGTACTTC; CDR3aa: CASSPIGRQRGGAYEQYF
d_gene: TRBD1; v_gene: TRBV2; j_gene: TRBJ1-1; abundance: .; CDR3nt: TGTGCCAGCAGTGTCGGACAGGAAGTGACTGAAGCTTTCTTT; CDR3aa: CASSVGQEVTEAFF
d_gene: .; v_gene: TRBV30; j_gene: TRBJ2-6; abundance: .; CDR3nt: TGTGCCTGTAATCCTCGAGGCTCTGGGGCCAACGTCCTGACTTTC; CDR3aa: CACNPRGSGANVLTF
d_gene: .; v_gene: TRBV7-2; j_gene: TRBJ2-3; abundance: once; CDR3nt: TGTGCCAGCAGCCCCGGTCGAGCCCCCACAGATACGCAGTATTTT; CDR3aa: CASSPGRAPTDTQYF
d_gene: .; v_gene: TRBV7-2; j_gene: TRBJ1-3; abundance: .; CDR3nt: TGTGCCAGCAGCTCGACCTTAGGGGGAGACACCATATATTTT; CDR3aa: CASSSTLGGDTIYF
d_gene: .; v_gene: TRBV28; j_gene: TRBJ2-5; abundance: .; CDR3nt: TGTGCCAGCAGTTTTGGGGTCGGGACACTCCAAGAGACCCAGTACTTC; CDR3aa: CASSFGVGTLQETQYF
d_gene: .; v_gene: TRBV7-9; j_gene: TRBJ1-1; abundance: .; CDR3nt: TGTGCCAGCAGCTTCCGTCCCACTGAAGCTTTCTTT; CDR3aa: CASSFRPTEAFF
d_gene: TRBD2; v_gene: TRBV6-1; j_gene: TRBJ2-5; abundance: many; CDR3nt: TGTGCCAGCACCGAAAGGGCGGGGGGGCCTCCGACCCAGTACTTC; CDR3aa: CASTERAGGPPTQYF
d_gene: .; v_gene: TRBV6-4; j_gene: TRBJ2-2; abundance: .; CDR3nt: TGTGCCAGCAGTGAACGGGGAGACACCGGGGAGCTGTTTTTT; CDR3aa: CASSERGDTGELFF
d_gene: .; v_gene: TRBV4-2; j_gene: TRBJ1-6; abundance: .; CDR3nt: TGTGCCAGCAGCCAAGATATCCCCCAGTCTAGCTCCTATAATTCACCCCTCCACTTT; CDR3aa: CASSQDIPQSSSYNSPLHF
d_gene: TRBD2; v_gene: TRBV5-1; j_gene: TRBJ2-1; abundance: .; CDR3nt: TGCGCCAGCAGCGGCTCGGGGGGGTCTCACAATGAGCAGTTCTTC; CDR3aa: CASSGSGGSHNEQFF
d_gene: .; v_gene: TRBV15; j_gene: TRBJ1-1; abundance: .; CDR3nt: TGTGCCACCAGCCTCCGGGGGAGCACTGAAGCTTTCTTT; CDR3aa: CATSLRGSTEAFF
d_gene: .; v_gene: TRBV30; j_gene: TRBJ2-5; abundance: .; CDR3nt: TGTGCCTGGAGTGTACGTGGGGGCGGGGAGACCCAGTACTTC; CDR3aa: CAWSVRGGGETQYF
d_gene: .; v_gene: TRBV4-2; j_gene: TRBJ1-2; abundance: .; CDR3nt: TGTGCCAGCAGCCAAGAGCGGGCCTATGGCTACACCTTC; CDR3aa: CASSQERAYGYTF
d_gene: .; v_gene: TRBV28; j_gene: TRBJ2-5; abundance: .; CDR3nt: TGTGCCAGCAGTAGACTAGGGGGGGTGGGTACCCAGTACTTC; CDR3aa: CASSRLGGVGTQYF
d_gene: .; v_gene: TRBV10-2; j_gene: TRBJ1-3; abundance: .; CDR3nt: TGCGCCAGCAGTGAGGTCCGGTCTGGAAACACCATATATTTT; CDR3aa: CASSEVRSGNTIYF
d_gene: TRBD1; v_gene: TRBV4-2; j_gene: TRBJ1-5; abundance: .; CDR3nt: TGTGCCAGCAGCCAAGATGCCCCGACAGGGTACAATCAGCCCCAGCATTTT; CDR3aa: CASSQDAPTGYNQPQHF
d_gene: .; v_gene: TRBV19; j_gene: TRBJ1-5; abundance: .; CDR3nt: TGTGCCAGTAGTATAGCAGGAACTCAGCCCCAGCATTTT; CDR3aa: CASSIAGTQPQHF
d_gene: TRBD1; v_gene: TRBV5-1; j_gene: TRBJ2-7; abundance: .; CDR3nt: TGCGCCAGCAGCTTGGCCCCGGACAGGGAGGTCTACGAGCAGTACTTC; CDR3aa: CASSLAPDREVYEQYF
d_gene: .; v_gene: TRBV9; j_gene: TRBJ1-1; abundance: .; CDR3nt: TGTGCCAGCAGCGCCAACAGGGAGGGGAACACTGAAGCTTTCTTT; CDR3aa: CASSANREGNTEAFF
d_gene: .; v_gene: TRBV21-1; j_gene: TRBJ2-2; abundance: .; CDR3nt: TGTGCCAGCAGCTCCTCAGGGATAAGGGGTGGATCCGGGGAGCTGTTTTTT; CDR3aa: CASSSSGIRGGSGELFF
d_gene: TRBD1; v_gene: TRBV9; j_gene: TRBJ1-1; abundance: .; CDR3nt: TGTGCCAGCAGCCTATCAGGGGGCACTGAAGCTTTCTTT; CDR3aa: CASSLSGGTEAFF
d_gene: TRBD1; v_gene: TRBV5-1; j_gene: TRBJ2-5; abundance: once; CDR3nt: TGCGCCAGCAGCCCGGGACAGATCCAAGAGACCCAGTACTTC; CDR3aa: CASSPGQIQETQYF
d_gene: .; v_gene: TRBV14; j_gene: TRBJ1-1; abundance: .; CDR3nt: TGTGCCAGCAGCCGCCGCTTCAAGACAGGATTCAACCGGGACACTGAAGCTTTCTTT; CDR3aa: CASSRRFKTGFNRDTEAFF
d_gene: .; v_gene: TRBV2; j_gene: TRBJ1-4; abundance: .; CDR3nt: TGTGCCAGCAATTTCGGGGGGCAAAGTAATGAAAAACTGTTTTTT; CDR3aa: CASNFGGQSNEKLFF
d_gene: .; v_gene: TRBV19; j_gene: TRBJ1-6; abundance: .; CDR3nt: TGTGCCAGTAGTATTTCTCCTAATTCACCCCTCCACTTT; CDR3aa: CASSISPNSPLHF
d_gene: TRBD1; v_gene: TRBV2; j_gene: TRBJ2-4; abundance: .; CDR3nt: TGTGCCAGCAGTGAAGAGGGGACAGGGGGATACATTCAGTACTTC; CDR3aa: CASSEEGTGGYIQYF
d_gene: .; v_gene: TRBV27; j_gene: TRBJ1-6; abundance: .; CDR3nt: TGTGCCAGCAGTTTGTCGGTCTATAATTCACCCCTCCACTTT; CDR3aa: CASSLSVYNSPLHF
d_gene: .; v_gene: TRBV9; j_gene: TRBJ1-4; abundance: .; CDR3nt: TGTGCCAGCAGCCCTAGCGAAAGGGCTGAAAAACTGTTTTTT; CDR3aa: CASSPSERAEKLFF
d_gene: .; v_gene: TRBV6-5; j_gene: TRBJ1-1; abundance: .; CDR3nt: TGTGCCAGCACTCAACAACGGGGGGCTGGGACTGAAGCTTTCTTT; CDR3aa: CASTQQRGAGTEAFF
d_gene: TRBD2; v_gene: TRBV5-4; j_gene: TRBJ2-7; abundance: .; CDR3nt: TGTGCCAGCAGCCCCGGCGGGGGGGCCTACGAGCAGTACTTC; CDR3aa: CASSPGGGAYEQYF
d_gene: .; v_gene: TRBV5-1; j_gene: TRBJ2-7; abundance: .; CDR3nt: TGCGCCAGCAGCTTGACAGGCAGGGTCTACGAGCAGTACTTC; CDR3aa: CASSLTGRVYEQYF
d_gene: .; v_gene: TRBV7-2; j_gene: TRBJ1-1; abundance: few; CDR3nt: TGTGCCAGCAGCTTACCCAACAGGGTTGGTGAAGCTTTCTTT; CDR3aa: CASSLPNRVGEAFF
d_gene: .; v_gene: TRBV21-1; j_gene: TRBJ1-3; abundance: once; CDR3nt: TGTGCCAGCCGACGTGCAGGCAACTCTGGAAACACCATATATTTT; CDR3aa: CASRRAGNSGNTIYF